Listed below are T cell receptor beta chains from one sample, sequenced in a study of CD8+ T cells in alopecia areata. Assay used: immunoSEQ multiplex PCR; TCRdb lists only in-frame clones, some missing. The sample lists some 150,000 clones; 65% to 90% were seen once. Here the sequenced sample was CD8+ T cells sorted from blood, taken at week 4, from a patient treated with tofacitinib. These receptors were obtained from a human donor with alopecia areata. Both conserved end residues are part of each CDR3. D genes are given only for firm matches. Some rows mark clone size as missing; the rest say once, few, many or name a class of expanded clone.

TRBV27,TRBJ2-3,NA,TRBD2,TGTGCCAGCAGTCCGCTAGCGGGGGCCCTCACAGATACGCAGTATTTT,CASSPLAGALTDTQYF
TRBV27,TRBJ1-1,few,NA,TGTGCCAGCAGTTTCGGAAGGAGCACTGAAGCTTTCTTT,CASSFGRSTEAFF
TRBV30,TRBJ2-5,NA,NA,TGTGCGGGGTTAGGGGACCTTGGAGAGACCCAGTACTTC,CAGLGDLGETQYF
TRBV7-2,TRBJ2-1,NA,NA,TGTGCCAGCAGGATAACAGGGTACTGGGAGCAGTTCTTC,CASRITGYWEQFF
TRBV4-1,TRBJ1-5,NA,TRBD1,TGCGCCAGCAGCCAATGGACAGGGGTTGATCAGCCCCAGCATTTT,CASSQWTGVDQPQHF
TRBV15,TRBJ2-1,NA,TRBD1,TGTGCCACCAGCAGAACCGACAGGGTTGATGAGCAGTTCTTC,CATSRTDRVDEQFF
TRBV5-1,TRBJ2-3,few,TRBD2,TGCGCCAGCAGCTTGTCTGCGGGGGGGCGTGGAGATACGCAGTATTTT,CASSLSAGGRGDTQYF
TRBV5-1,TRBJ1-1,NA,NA,TGCGCCAGCTCTCAGGGAATGAACACTGAAGCTTTCTTT,CASSQGMNTEAFF
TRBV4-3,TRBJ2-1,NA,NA,TGCGCCAGCAGCCAAGATCCCAGCGGAGTGGATGAGCAGTTCTTC,CASSQDPSGVDEQFF
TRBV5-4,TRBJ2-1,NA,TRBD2,TGTGCCAGCAGCTTCAGCGGGGGGAATGAGCAGTTCTTC,CASSFSGGNEQFF
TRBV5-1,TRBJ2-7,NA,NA,TGCGCCAGCAGCCAAGGGACCGAAGATTACGAGCAGTACTTC,CASSQGTEDYEQYF